A selection of T cell receptor beta chains follows, all from one sample in a study of identical twins. TCRdb re-analysed the 5' RACE reads in MiXCR, keeping a single row per CDR3 protein. In the table there are about 390,000 distinct CDR3 sequences, roughly 9% of which are singletons. Specimen: naive T cells sorted from blood. The receptors originated from a woman aged 45 to 65 in good health. The CDR3 runs from the conserved cysteine through the conserved F or W. Each record gives: D gene, V gene, J gene, clone size, CDR3 DNA, CDR3 protein. The D gene is left open where the match is weak. Some rows mark clone size as missing; the rest say once, few, many or name a class of expanded clone.

D: -; V: TRBV6-2/TRBV6-3; J: TRBJ2-3; size: -; DNA: TGTGCCAGCAGTCGACCAGATACGCAGTATTTT; CDR3: CASSRPDTQYF
D: TRBD1; V: TRBV6-6; J: TRBJ2-3; size: few; DNA: TGTGCCAGCAGTACGACAGGGGGCTGGAGCACAGATACGCAGTATTTT; CDR3: CASSTTGGWSTDTQYF
D: -; V: TRBV5-5; J: TRBJ2-1; size: many; DNA: TGTGCCAGCAATAGGCGGGCCGTAGCGGATGAGCAGTTCTTC; CDR3: CASNRRAVADEQFF
D: -; V: TRBV18; J: TRBJ2-7; size: few; DNA: TGTGCCAGCTCAACCGCCCTAAATGGATACGAGCAGTACTTC; CDR3: CASSTALNGYEQYF
D: -; V: TRBV4-1; J: TRBJ1-4; size: -; DNA: TGCGCCAGCAGCCAGCATGAAAAACTGTTTTTT; CDR3: CASSQHEKLFF
D: TRBD1; V: TRBV4-1; J: TRBJ2-1; size: -; DNA: TGCGCCAGCAGCCAAGAGGCCAGGGGGTGGGACAATGAGCAGTTCTTC; CDR3: CASSQEARGWDNEQFF
D: -; V: TRBV5-1; J: TRBJ1-5; size: -; DNA: TGCGCCAGCAGCCCCGACGGGCAGCCCCAGCATTTT; CDR3: CASSPDGQPQHF
D: -; V: TRBV7-3; J: TRBJ2-3; size: few; DNA: TGTGCCAGCAGCTTAGTCGGGCCAGATACGCAGTATTTT; CDR3: CASSLVGPDTQYF
D: -; V: TRBV25-1; J: TRBJ2-1; size: -; DNA: TGTGCCAGCAGTGAGCGGGCCAGCTACAATGAGCAGTTCTTC; CDR3: CASSERASYNEQFF
D: -; V: TRBV12-3/TRBV12-4; J: TRBJ2-1; size: -; DNA: TGTGCCAGCAGGTCAGGGTTTGCGAATGAGCAGTTCTTC; CDR3: CASRSGFANEQFF
D: -; V: TRBV5-1; J: TRBJ2-3; size: few; DNA: TGCGCCAGCAGCTTGGCCGGGCAGAGCACAGATACGCAGTATTTT; CDR3: CASSLAGQSTDTQYF
D: TRBD2; V: TRBV4-2; J: TRBJ2-2; size: -; DNA: TGTGCCAGCAGCCAACCCCTAGCGGGAGGGCCCGGGGAGCTGTTTTTT; CDR3: CASSQPLAGGPGELFF
D: TRBD2; V: TRBV6-5; J: TRBJ2-5; size: few; DNA: TGTGCCAGCAGTATTCTAGCGGAAGAGACCCAGTACTTC; CDR3: CASSILAEETQYF
D: TRBD2; V: TRBV3-1; J: TRBJ2-1; size: few; DNA: TGTGCCAGCAGCCAAGGTACCGGACTAGCGAACAATGAGCAGTTCTTC; CDR3: CASSQGTGLANNEQFF
D: -; V: TRBV29-1; J: TRBJ1-2; size: many; DNA: TGCAGCGTTGGAACTACCCCATATGGCTACACCTTC; CDR3: CSVGTTPYGYTF
D: -; V: TRBV5-1; J: TRBJ1-2; size: few; DNA: TGCGCCAGCAGCTTGGGCGACAGGAACTATGGCTACACCTTC; CDR3: CASSLGDRNYGYTF
D: TRBD1; V: TRBV12-5; J: TRBJ2-1; size: -; DNA: TGTGCTAGTGGTTTGGTACTCAACTCCGTACTGGGACAGGGAAGAGTAAATGAGCAGTTCTTC; CDR3: CASGLVLNSVLGQGRVNEQFF
D: -; V: TRBV4-1; J: TRBJ2-1; size: many; DNA: TGCGCCAGCAGCCAAGATTTCCCAGCTCTAAATGAGCAGTTCTTC; CDR3: CASSQDFPALNEQFF
D: -; V: TRBV9; J: TRBJ2-4; size: many; DNA: TGTGCCAGCAGCGTAGATATTAGCGGCCTTGGCAAAAACATTCAGTACTTC; CDR3: CASSVDISGLGKNIQYF
D: TRBD1; V: TRBV3-1; J: TRBJ2-1; size: -; DNA: TGTGCCAGCAGCCACCTGCTCCGGGACAGGGGGGATGAGCAGTTCTTC; CDR3: CASSHLLRDRGDEQFF